This record looks at one T cell receptor (beta chain) sequence and its context. No antigen is known for it. CDR3 length: 16 residues. This specimen comes from a study of early stage breast cancer tumors. Study in general: ER+/PR+/HER2- status applied to about 70% of the 16 invasive breast tumors. Notes on the study in general: Functional markers like CD4, CD8 and FOXP3 were missed in bulk sequencing.

Sequencing was performed with immunoSEQ multiplex PCR; in TCRdb, only in-frame clones are kept and a portion is missing. The repertoire consists of approximately 10,000 clones, with around 69% occurring once and the leading ten covering around 23%. The sequenced material came from breast tumor tissue. J is TRBJ2-7 and V is TRBV21-1; TRBD2 is taken as the D call from the table, unchecked against the DNA. TRBV21-1 is designated a pseudogene. The clonotype originates from a person aged 40-50 years with breast cancer. CDR3 region: CASSKVGQGGKYEQYF. The CDR3 DNA is TGTGCCAGCAGCAAAGTAGGCCAGGGAGGGAAATACGAGCAGTACTTC.